This note documents a single T cell receptor (beta chain) sequence. The antigen is undetermined. CD8 memory pooled CD45RO+ cells and CCR7-negative CD45RA+ TemRA cells. The CDR3 spans 17 residues. Germline CDR1 and CDR2: SGDLS and YYNGEE. V lost 0 bases and J lost 0, with 13 bases in between. This sample is drawn from a study of shared clonotypes between healthy human individuals. Study conclusions and caveats: Clonotype sharing among donors, it was expected, would be affected by sequencing depth.

Clones were read by immunoSEQ multiplex PCR, and TCRdb kept only the in-frame ones, dropping some. In the table there are more than 90,000 clones, around 67% of which are singletons. The material sequenced was memory CD8+ T cells sorted from blood. This sample's subset: CD45RO+ cells pooled with CCR7-negative TemRA cells. The clonotype comes from a man aged 30-40 years in good health. V and J are TRBV9 and TRBJ1-5; possible D gene TRBD1, 5 bases. CDR3 in DNA: TGTGCCAGCAGCGTAGAGGGGCAGCCGTATAGCAATCAGCCCCAGCATTTT. Translation: CASSVEGQPYSNQPQHF.